The text below deals with one T cell receptor beta chain. Its antigen is currently unknown. The assay was immunoSEQ multiplex PCR, and TCRdb's table has in-frame clones only and misses some. The data show 2 million to 3 million clones, more than 80% seen once. V lost 2 bases, J lost 0 bases, and 4 bases stayed unmatched. The CDR3 is 15 residues long. CDR1 is SGHAT, CDR2 FQNNGV, per germline. This entry comes from a study of shared clonotypes between healthy human individuals. General study points: A few donors had 4% to 6.5% of their naive CD4 clonotypes in common.

The rearrangement links TRBV11-2 to TRBJ2-7, with 7 bases identical to TRBD2. This clonotype was obtained from a man in his late teens or twenties in good health. The sequencing sample was made of naive CD4+ T cells sorted from blood. As to subset: CD45RA+ positively selected. CDR3 sequence: CASSLTSDSSYEQYF. CDR3 sequence (DNA): TGTGCCAGCAGCTTAACTAGCGATAGCTCCTACGAGCAGTACTTC.